This T cell receptor beta chain was sequenced during a study of blood T cell repertoires in COVID-19. Study details: COVID-19 samples from acute and convalescent phases originated in the United States, Italy and Spain. PBMCs, B-cell-depleted T cells, or T cells were the source of the cDNA or gDNA that made up the material.

Methods used by the authors: Estimation of nucleated cell counts relied on the amplification of reference gene primers. The protocol was immunoSEQ multiplex PCR, while the TCRdb copy is restricted to in-frame clones and leaves out a portion. From that table come the V and J calls and clone size; the DNA was used to work out D and trimming. This repertoire shows 95,000 to 110,000 clones, approximately 90% found once; its top ten account for about a sixth. V lost 0 bases to trimming and J lost 11 bases, with 11 bases between them. This CDR3 comprises 13 residues. Germline V lookup: CDR1 LNHDA, CDR2 SQIVND (reference sequence).

The chain recombines TRBV19 with TRBJ2-1, with unresolved D. The sequencing sample was made of peripheral blood. The receptor comes from an elderly woman in a cohort sampled during active COVID-19. The CDR3 sequence is CASSIEVLTQQFF. CDR3 nucleotides: TGTGCCAGTAGTATAGAGGTTTTAACTCAGCAGTTCTTC.